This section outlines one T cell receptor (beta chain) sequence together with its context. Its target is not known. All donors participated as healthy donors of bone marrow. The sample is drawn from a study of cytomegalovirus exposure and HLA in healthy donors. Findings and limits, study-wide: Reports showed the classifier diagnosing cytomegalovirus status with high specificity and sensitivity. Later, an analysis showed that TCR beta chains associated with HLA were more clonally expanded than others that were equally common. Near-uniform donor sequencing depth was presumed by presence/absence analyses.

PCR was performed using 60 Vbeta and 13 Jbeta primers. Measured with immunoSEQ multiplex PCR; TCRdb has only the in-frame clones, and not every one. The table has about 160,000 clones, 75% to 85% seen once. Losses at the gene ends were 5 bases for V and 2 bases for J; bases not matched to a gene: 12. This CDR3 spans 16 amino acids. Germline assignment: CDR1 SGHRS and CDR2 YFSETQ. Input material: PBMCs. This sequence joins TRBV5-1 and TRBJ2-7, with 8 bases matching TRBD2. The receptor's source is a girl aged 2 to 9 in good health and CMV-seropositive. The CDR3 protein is CASSRGGVLTPYEQYF. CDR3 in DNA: TGCGCCAGCAGTCGGGGGGGGGTCCTAACCCCCTACGAGCAGTACTTC.